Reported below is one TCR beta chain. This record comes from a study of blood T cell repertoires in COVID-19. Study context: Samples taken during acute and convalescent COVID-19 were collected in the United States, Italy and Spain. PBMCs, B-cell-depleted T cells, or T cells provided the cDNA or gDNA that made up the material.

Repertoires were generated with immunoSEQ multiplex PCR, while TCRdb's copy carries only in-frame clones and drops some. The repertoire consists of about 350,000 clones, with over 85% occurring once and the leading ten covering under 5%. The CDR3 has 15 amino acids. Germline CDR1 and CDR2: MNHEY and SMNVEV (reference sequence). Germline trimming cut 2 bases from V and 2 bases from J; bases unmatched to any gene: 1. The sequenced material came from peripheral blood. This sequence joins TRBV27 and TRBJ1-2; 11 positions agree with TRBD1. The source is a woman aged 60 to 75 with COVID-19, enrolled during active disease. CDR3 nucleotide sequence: TGTGCCAGCAGTTTAGGACAGGGGGCGAACTATGGCTACACCTTC. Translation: CASSLGQGANYGYTF.